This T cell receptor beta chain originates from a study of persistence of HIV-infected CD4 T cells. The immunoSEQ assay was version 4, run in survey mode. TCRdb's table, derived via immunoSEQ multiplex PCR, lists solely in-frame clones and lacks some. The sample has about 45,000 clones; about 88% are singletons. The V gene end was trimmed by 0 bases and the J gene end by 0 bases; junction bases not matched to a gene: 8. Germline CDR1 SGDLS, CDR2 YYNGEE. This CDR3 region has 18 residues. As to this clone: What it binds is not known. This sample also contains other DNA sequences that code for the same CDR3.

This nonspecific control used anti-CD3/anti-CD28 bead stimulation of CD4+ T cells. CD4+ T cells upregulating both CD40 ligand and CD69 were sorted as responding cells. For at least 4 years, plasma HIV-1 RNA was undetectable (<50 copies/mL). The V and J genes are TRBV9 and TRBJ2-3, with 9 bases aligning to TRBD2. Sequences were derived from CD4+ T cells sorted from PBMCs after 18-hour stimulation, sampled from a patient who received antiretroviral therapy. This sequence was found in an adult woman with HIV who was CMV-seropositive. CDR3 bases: TGTGCCAGCAGCGTAGAATTGTCTAGCGGGGTTAGCACAGATACGCAGTATTTT. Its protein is CASSVELSSGVSTDTQYF.